These 8 T cell receptor beta chains share one sample of origin, sequenced in a study of shared clonotypes between healthy human individuals. The table came from immunoSEQ multiplex PCR; TCRdb's copy has only in-frame clones and leaves some out. This table holds around 1.1 million clones, roughly 74% found once. The source material was memory CD4+ T cells from PBMCs. Subset in this sample: CD45RA-negative fraction. These receptors were collected from a man between 18 and 29 years old in good health. Some clones in this sample may be carry-over from other donors' samples.

This clone came up once. The chain is built from TRBV5-4 and TRBJ2-5; 7 positions match TRBD1. Germline CDR1 reads SGHNT; CDR2 reads YYREEE (reference sequence). The J segment lost 5 bases and the V segment lost 3 bases, leaving 10 bases of the junction unmatched. This CDR3 is built from 15 residues. The CDR3 sequence is CASSSRQGVRETQYF. CDR3 in DNA: TGTGCCAGCAGCTCCAGACAGGGTGTGAGGGAGACCCAGTACTTC.

V is TRBV2 and J is TRBJ2-7; TRBD2 is a possible D gene (5 bases). Trimming removed 3 bases at V and 9 bases at J, with 15 bases between. Germline values: CDR1 SNHLY, CDR2 FYNNEI. The CDR3 length is 13 residues. Here the CDR3 reads CASSEASGSTQYF. CDR3 in DNA: TGTGCCAGCAGTGAGGCTTCGGGGTCGACGCAGTACTTC. The complete variable domain, with remaining parts taken from reference TRBV2 and TRBJ2-7, reads EPEVTQTPSHQVTQMGQEVILRCVPISNHLYFYWYRQILGQKVEFLVSFYNNEISEKSEIFDDQFSVERPDGSNFTLKIRSTKLEDSAMYFCASSEASGSTQYFGPGTRLTVT.

The chain employs TRBV7-3 and TRBJ1-2; D not certain. The germline V and J ends were trimmed by 5 bases and 8 bases, with 15 bases remaining between them. CDR1 and CDR2 (germline): SGHTA, FQGTGA. The CDR3 has 13 residues. CDR3 sequence reads: CASSAGAGIGYTF. The CDR3 DNA follows: TGTGCCAGCAGCGCCGGTGCGGGGATAGGCTACACCTTC.

The CDR3 DNA reads TGTGCCAGCAGCGGGACTAGCGGGACCAATGAGCAGTTCTTC. Translation gives CASSGTSGTNEQFF. V usage is TRBV2 and J usage is TRBJ2-1; 13 nucleotides line up with TRBD2. This CDR3 region has 14 residues. Germline V gene sequence: CDR1 SNHLY, CDR2 FYNNEI. Trimming cost V 6 bases and J 6 bases; bases outside gene matches: 2.

The V gene is TRBV15, the J gene TRBJ1-3, with 7 bases identical to TRBD1. V lost 1 base to trimming and J lost 1 base; unmatched junction nucleotides: 4. Germline V gene sequence: CDR1 LNHNV, CDR2 YYDKDF (reference sequence). The CDR3 covers 16 residues. DNA for the CDR3: TGTGCCACCAGCAGAGGTCACAGGGGATCTGGAAACACCATATATTTT. This encodes CATSRGHRGSGNTIYF.

The CDR3, as DNA: TGTGCCAGCTGTGCCGGGCACGTAACAGATACGCAGTATTTT. Translating gives CASCAGHVTDTQYF. This chain connects TRBV6-5 to TRBJ2-3; D is ambiguous. In germline, CDR1 is MNHEY, CDR2 SVGAGI. The CDR3 consists of 14 residues. The V and J ends lost 8 bases and 3 bases respectively, with 15 bases between them.

This chain joins TRBV29-1 and TRBJ1-2; TRBD1 matches 8 bases. V lost 4 bases and J lost 8; bases outside the gene matches: 9. The CDR3 is 13 residues long. Germline CDR1 SQVTM, CDR2 ANQGSEA. CDR3 amino acids: CSVGAQGDEGYTF. The CDR3 nucleotides are TGCAGCGTTGGGGCACAGGGGGATGAAGGCTACACCTTC. The full variable domain, rest sourced from reference TRBV29-1 and TRBJ1-2, is SAVISQKPSRDICQRGTSLTIQCQVDSQVTMMFWYRQQPGQSLTLIATANQGSEATYESGFVIDKFPISRPNLTFSTLTVSNMSPEDSSIYLCSVGAQGDEGYTFGSGTRLTVV.

The rearrangement links TRBV7-3 to TRBJ2-7, with 9 bases matching TRBD2. The CDR3 covers 16 residues. Losses at the gene ends were 2 bases for V and 4 bases for J; bases not matched to a gene: 9. Germline CDR1 reads SGHTA; CDR2 reads FQGTGA. CDR3 region: CASSLDSAGGLYEQYF. Here the CDR3 DNA reads TGTGCCAGCAGCTTAGATTCTGCGGGAGGGCTTTACGAGCAGTACTTC.